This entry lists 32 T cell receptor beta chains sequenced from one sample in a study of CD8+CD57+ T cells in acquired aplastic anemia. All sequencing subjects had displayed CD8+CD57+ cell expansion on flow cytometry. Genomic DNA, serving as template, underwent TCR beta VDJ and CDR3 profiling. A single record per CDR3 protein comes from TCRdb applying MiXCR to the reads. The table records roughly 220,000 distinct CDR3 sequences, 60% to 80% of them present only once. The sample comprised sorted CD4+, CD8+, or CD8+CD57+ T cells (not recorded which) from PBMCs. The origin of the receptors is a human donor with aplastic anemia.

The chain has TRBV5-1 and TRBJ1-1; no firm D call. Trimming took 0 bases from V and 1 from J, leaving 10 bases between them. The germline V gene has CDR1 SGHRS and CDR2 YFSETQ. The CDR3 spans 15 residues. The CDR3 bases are TGCGCCAGCAGCTTGGTTTCAGGCCCGAACACTGAAGCTTTCTTT. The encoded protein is CASSLVSGPNTEAFF.

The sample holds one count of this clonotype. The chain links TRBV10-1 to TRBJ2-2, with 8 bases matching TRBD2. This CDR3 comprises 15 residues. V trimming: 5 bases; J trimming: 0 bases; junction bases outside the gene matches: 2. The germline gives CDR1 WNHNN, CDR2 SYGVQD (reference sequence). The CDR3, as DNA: TGCGCCAGCAGTACACTAGCGGCGAACACCGGGGAGCTGTTTTTT. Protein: CASSTLAANTGELFF.

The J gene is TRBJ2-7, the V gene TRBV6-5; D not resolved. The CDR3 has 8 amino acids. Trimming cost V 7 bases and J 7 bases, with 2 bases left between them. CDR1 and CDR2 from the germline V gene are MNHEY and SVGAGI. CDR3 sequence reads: CASKEQYF. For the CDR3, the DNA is TGTGCCAGCAAGGAGCAGTACTTC.

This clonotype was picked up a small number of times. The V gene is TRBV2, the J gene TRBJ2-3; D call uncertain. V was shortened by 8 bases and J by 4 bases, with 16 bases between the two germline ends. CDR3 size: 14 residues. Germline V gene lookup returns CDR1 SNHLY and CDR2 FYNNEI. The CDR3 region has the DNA TGTGCCAGCGGGGTAAGCGTAGGAGCAGATACGCAGTATTTT. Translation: CASGVSVGADTQYF.

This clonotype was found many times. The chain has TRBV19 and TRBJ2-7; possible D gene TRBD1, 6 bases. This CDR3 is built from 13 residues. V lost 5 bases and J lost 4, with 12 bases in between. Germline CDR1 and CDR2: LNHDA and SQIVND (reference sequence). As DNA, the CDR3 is TGTGCCAGTAGTGCCTTGGACAGATACGAGCAGTACTTC. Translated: CASSALDRYEQYF.

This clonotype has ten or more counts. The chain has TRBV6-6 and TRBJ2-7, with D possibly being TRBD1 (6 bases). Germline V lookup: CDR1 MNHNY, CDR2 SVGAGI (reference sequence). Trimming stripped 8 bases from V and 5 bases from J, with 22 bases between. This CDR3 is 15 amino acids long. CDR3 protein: CASGPARPGAHEQYF. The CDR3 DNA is TGTGCCAGCGGACCCGCGAGGCCAGGGGCCCACGAGCAGTACTTC.

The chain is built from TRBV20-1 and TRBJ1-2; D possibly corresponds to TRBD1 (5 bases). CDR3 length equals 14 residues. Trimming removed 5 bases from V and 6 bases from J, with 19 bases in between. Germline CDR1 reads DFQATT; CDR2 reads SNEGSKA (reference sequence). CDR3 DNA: TGCAGTGCTCATTCGGGACCTCCGAGCAATGGCTACACCTTC. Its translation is CSAHSGPPSNGYTF.

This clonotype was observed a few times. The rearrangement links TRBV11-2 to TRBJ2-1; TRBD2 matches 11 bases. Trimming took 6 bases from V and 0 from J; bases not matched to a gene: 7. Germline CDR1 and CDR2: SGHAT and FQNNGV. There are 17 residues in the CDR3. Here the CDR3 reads CASSSRTSGLSYNEQFF. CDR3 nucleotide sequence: TGTGCCAGCAGTTCACGGACTAGCGGGCTCTCCTACAATGAGCAGTTCTTC.

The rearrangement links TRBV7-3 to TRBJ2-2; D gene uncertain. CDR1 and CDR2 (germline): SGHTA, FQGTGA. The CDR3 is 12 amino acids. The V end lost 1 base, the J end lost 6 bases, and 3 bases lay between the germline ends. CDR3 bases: TGTGCCAGCAGCTTAAAACCCGGGGAGCTGTTTTTT. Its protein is CASSLKPGELFF.

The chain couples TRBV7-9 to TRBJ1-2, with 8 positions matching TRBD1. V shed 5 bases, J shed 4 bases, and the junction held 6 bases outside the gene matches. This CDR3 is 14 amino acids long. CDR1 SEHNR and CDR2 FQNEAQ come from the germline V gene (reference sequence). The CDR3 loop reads CASSPSQGAYGYTF. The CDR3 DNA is TGTGCCAGCAGCCCTTCTCAGGGGGCCTATGGCTACACCTTC.

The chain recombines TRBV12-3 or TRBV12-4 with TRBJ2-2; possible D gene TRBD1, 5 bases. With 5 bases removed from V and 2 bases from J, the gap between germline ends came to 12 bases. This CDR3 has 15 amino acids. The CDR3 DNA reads TGTGCCAGCAGTGGGGCCCGAGAAAACACCGGGGAGCTGTTTTTT. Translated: CASSGARENTGELFF.

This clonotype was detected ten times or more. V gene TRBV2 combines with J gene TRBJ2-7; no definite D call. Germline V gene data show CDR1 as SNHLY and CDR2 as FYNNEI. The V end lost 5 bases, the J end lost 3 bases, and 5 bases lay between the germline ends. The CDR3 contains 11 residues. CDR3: CASSFHYEQYF. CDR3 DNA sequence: TGTGCCAGCAGTTTCCACTACGAGCAGTACTTC.

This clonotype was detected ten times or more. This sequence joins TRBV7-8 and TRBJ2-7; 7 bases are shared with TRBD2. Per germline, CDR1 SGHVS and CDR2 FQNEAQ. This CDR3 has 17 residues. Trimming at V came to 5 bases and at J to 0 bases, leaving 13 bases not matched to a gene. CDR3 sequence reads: CASSRPTSAGSSYEQYF. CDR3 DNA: TGTGCCAGCAGCCGTCCCACCTCAGCGGGGAGCTCCTACGAGCAGTACTTC.

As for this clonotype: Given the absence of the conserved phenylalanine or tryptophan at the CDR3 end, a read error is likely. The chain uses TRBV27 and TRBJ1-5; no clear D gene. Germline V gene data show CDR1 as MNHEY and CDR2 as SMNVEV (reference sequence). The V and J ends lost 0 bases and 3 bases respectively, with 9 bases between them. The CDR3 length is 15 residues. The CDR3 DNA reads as TGTGCCAGCAGTTTATCGGACGGGATCAATCAGCCCCAGCATCTT. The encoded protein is CASSLSDGINQPQHL.

CDR3 loop: CASSLGGWEAFF. The CDR3, as DNA: TGTGCCAGCAGCTTGGGGGGTTGGGAAGCTTTCTTT. This sequence joins TRBV5-6 and TRBJ1-1; the D is unclear. This CDR3 is built from 12 residues. V lost 0 bases to trimming and J lost 8 bases, with 8 bases between them. CDR1 and CDR2 from the germline V gene are SGHDT and YYEEEE.

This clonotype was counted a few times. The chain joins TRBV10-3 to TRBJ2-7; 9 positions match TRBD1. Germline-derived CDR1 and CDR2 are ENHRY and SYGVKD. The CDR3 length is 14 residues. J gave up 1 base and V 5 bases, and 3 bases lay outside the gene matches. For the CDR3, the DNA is TGTGCCATCAGTCCCGGGACAGGGTCCTACGAGCAGTACTTC. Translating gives CAISPGTGSYEQYF.

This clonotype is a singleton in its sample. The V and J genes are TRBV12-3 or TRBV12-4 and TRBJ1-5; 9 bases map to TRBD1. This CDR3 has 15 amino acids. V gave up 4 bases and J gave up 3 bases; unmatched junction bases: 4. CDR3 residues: CASSYRDRDNQPQHF. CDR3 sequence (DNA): TGTGCCAGCAGTTATAGGGACAGGGACAATCAGCCCCAGCATTTT.

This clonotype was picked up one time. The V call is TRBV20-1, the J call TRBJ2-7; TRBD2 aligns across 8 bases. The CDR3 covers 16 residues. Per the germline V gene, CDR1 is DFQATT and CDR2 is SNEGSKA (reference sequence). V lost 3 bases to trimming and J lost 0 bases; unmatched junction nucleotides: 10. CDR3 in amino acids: CSARAQLAAYSYEQYF. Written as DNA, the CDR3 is TGCAGTGCTAGGGCCCAACTAGCGGCTTACTCCTACGAGCAGTACTTC.

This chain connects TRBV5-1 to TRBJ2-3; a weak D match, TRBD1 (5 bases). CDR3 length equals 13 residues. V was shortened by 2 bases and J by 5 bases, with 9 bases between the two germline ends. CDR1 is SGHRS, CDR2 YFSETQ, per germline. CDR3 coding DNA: TGCGCCAGCAGCTTCGGCAGGGAAGATACGCAGTATTTT. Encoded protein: CASSFGREDTQYF.

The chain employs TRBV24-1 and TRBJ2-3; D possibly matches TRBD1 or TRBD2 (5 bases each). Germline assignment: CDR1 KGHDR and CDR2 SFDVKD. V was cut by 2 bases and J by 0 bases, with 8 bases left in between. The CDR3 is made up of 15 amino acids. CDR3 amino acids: CATSDSGRSTDTQYF. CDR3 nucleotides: TGTGCCACCAGTGATTCGGGACGGAGCACAGATACGCAGTATTTT.

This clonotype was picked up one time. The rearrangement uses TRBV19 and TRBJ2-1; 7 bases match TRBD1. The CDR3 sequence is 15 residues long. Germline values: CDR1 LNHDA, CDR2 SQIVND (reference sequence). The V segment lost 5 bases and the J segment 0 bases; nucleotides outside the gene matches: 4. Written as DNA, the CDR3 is TGTGCCAGTAGTGAGGACAGGAGCTCCTACAATGAGCAGTTCTTC. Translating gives CASSEDRSSYNEQFF.

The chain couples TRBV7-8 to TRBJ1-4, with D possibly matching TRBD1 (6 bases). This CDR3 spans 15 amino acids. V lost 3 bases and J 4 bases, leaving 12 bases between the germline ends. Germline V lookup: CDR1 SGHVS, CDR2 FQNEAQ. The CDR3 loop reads CASSFDRDNNEKLFF. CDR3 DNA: TGTGCCAGCAGCTTCGACCGGGACAATAATGAAAAACTGTTTTTT.

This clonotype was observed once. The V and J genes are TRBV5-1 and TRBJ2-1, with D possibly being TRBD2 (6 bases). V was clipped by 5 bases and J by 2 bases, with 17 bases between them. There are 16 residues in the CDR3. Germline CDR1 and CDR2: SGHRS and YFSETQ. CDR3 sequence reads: CASRGLAAGAYNEQFF. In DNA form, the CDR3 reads TGCGCCAGCAGGGGGTTAGCGGCTGGGGCCTACAATGAGCAGTTCTTC.

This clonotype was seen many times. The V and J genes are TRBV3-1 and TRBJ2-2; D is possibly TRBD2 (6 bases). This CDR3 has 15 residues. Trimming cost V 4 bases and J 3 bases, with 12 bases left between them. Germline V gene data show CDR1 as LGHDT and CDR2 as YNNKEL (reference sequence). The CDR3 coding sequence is TGTGCCAGCAGCCTGCCGGGGGACCACACCGGGGAGCTGTTTTTT. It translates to CASSLPGDHTGELFF.

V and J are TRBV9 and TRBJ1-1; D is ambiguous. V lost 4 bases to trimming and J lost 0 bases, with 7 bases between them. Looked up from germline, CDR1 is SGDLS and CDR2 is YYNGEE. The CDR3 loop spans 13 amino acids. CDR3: CASSPTVNTEAFF. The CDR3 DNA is TGTGCCAGCAGCCCCACGGTGAACACTGAAGCTTTCTTT.

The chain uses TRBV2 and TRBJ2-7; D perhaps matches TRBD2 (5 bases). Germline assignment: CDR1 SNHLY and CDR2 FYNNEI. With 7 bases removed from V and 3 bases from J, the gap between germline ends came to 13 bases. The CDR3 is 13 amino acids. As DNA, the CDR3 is TGTGCCAGCAAAGGACTTCCCAACTACGAGCAGTACTTC. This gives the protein CASKGLPNYEQYF.

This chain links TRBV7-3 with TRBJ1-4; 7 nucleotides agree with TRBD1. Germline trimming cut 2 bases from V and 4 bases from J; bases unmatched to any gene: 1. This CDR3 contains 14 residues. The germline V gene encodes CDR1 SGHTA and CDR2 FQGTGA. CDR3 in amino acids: CASSLRQGNEKLFF. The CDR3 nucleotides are TGTGCCAGCAGCTTACGACAGGGTAATGAAAAACTGTTTTTT.

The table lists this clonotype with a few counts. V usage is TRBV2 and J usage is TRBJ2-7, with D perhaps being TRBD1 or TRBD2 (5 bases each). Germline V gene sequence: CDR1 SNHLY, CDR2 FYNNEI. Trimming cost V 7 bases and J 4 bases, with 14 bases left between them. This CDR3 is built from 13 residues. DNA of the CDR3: TGTGCCAGCACAATCCGGGGCGGATACGAGCAGTACTTC. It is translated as CASTIRGGYEQYF.

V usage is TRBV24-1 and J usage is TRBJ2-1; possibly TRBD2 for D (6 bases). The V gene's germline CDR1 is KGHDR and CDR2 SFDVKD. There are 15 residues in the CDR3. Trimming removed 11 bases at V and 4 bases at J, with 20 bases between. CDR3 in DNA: TGTGCCAGCCGATTTGTAGCGGCTCCTTACAATGAGCAGTTCTTC. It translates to CASRFVAAPYNEQFF.

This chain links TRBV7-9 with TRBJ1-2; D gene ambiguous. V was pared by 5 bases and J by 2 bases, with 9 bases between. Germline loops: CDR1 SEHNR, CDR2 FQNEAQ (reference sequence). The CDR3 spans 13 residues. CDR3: CASSPLGNYGYTF. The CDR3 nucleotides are TGTGCCAGCAGCCCTTTGGGAAACTATGGCTACACCTTC.

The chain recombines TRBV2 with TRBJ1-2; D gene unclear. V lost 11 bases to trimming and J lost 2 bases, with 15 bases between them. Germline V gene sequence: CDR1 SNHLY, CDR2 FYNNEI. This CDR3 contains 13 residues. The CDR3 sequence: CAEGRTANYGYTF. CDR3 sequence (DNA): TGTGCCGAAGGACGGACGGCCAACTATGGCTACACCTTC.

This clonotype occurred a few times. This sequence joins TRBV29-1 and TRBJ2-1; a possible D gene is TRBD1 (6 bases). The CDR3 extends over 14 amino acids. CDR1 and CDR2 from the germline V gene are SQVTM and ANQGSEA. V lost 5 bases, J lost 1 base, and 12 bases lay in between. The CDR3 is CSVRNRVSYNEQFF. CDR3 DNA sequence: TGCAGCGTTCGAAACAGGGTATCCTACAATGAGCAGTTCTTC.